This T cell receptor beta chain was profiled in a study of CD8+ T cells in alopecia areata. Indicated treatment: oral pan-JAK inhibitor, 5-10 mg twice daily. The table lists this clone with many counts. cDNA reverse transcribed from extracted RNA served as the sequencing template. Produced via immunoSEQ multiplex PCR; TCRdb's table is partial and in-frame only. The sample consists of some 240,000 clones, more than 45% of them appearing once. The CDR3 contains 15 residues. Trimming stripped 3 bases from V and 0 bases from J, with 10 bases between. Germline CDR1 is SGHRS and CDR2 is YFSETQ. Material: CD4+ T cells sorted from blood, obtained at week 4, from a patient treated with tofacitinib. The sequence was collected from a human donor with alopecia areata. V and J are TRBV5-1 and TRBJ2-1; the D gene is possibly TRBD2 (6 bases). CDR3 region: CASSYSGLSYNEQFF. CDR3 bases: TGCGCCAGCAGCTATAGCGGCCTCTCCTACAATGAGCAGTTCTTC.